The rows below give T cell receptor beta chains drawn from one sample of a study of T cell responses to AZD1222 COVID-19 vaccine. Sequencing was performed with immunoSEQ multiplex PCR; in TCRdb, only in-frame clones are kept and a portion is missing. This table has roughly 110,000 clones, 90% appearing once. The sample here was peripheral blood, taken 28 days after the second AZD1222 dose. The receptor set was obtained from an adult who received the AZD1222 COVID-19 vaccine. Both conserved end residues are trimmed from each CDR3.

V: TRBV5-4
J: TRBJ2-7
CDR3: ASSLQGREQY

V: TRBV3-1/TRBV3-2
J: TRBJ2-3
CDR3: ASSQVGGTSTDTQY

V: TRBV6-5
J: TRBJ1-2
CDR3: ASKTPGHNNYGYT

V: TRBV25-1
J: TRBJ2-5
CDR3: ASSPARGYQETQY

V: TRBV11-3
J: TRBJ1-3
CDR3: ASSLDHSTGNTIY

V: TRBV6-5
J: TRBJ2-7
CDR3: ASRTGVSYEQY

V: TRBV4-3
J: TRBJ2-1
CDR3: ASSQVRGDSYNEQF

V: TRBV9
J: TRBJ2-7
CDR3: ASSVGDTHSYEQY

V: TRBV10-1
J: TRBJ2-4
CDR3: ASSVQQKGENIQY

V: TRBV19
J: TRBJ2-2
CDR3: ASSISGRMAGELF

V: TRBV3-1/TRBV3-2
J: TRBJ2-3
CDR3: ASSQLPKREGRFSDTQY

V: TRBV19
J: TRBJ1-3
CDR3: ASRKGSSAGNTIY

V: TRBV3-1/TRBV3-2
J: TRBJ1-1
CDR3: ASSQFGDRW

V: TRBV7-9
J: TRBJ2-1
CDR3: ASSSLAGSNNEQF

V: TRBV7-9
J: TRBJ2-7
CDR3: ASSEGYQGSAGFEQY

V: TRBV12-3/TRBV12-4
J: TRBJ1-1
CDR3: ASSLPPRFEAF

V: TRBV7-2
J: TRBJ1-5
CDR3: ASSLTGAQGPNQPQH

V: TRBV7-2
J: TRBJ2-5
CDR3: ASRPGLQETQY

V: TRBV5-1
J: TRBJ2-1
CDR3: ASSLIGGGNNEQF

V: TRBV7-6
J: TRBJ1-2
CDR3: ASSLGPGGPNYGYT

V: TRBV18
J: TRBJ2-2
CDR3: ASSPRQGALSGELF

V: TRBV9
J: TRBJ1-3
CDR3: ASSGTGRSSGNTIY

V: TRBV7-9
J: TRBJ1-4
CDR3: ASSLAEYRERGEKLF

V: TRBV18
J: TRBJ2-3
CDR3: ASSPYSDTQY

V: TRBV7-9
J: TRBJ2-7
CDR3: ASSFTGGSYEQY

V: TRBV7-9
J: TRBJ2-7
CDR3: ASSSNRDRGHEQY

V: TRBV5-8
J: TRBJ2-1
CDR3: ASSSKGNRNEQF

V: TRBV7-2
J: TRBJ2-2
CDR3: ASSLALAQTGELF

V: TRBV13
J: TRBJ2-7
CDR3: ASSVGQVVTYEQY

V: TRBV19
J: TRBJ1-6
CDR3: ASSVSQGSSYNSPLH